This T cell receptor (beta chain) stems from a study of beta chain features in type 1 diabetes. The whole isolated RNA underwent reverse transcription, so sequencing captured expressed TCRB transcripts. Naive, central memory and regulatory T cell samples produced a mean of about 3.5 million reads. The repertoire was sequenced with immunoSEQ multiplex PCR; TCRdb's copy has only in-frame clones and lacks some. This sample has about 140,000 clones, with roughly 7.2% found just once. Regarding this clone: Its specificity is unknown.

Overall study findings and caveats: Lower insertion and higher deletion counts appeared at VDJ junctions in type 1 diabetes patients. For patients, the naive, central memory and Treg TCRB repertoires appeared more alike than for healthy donors.

Germline V CDR1 and CDR2: LGHNA, YSLEER. This CDR3 has 15 amino acids. V shed 1 base and J shed 4 bases, with 13 bases lying between them. Sorting gave populations that all exceeded 95% purity. The origin of this receptor is a woman aged 25 to 39 in good health. This sequence joins TRBV4-3 and TRBJ1-1, with D possibly TRBD1 on 5 matching bases. The source material was central memory CD4+ T cells from blood. The CDR3 DNA is TGCGCCAGCAGCCAAGGAGCAGGGAAGGGCACTGAAGCTTTCTTT. It codes for CASSQGAGKGTEAFF.